The 8 T cell receptor beta chains given below trace back to one sample, sequenced in a study of shared clonotypes between healthy human individuals. Using immunoSEQ multiplex PCR, the repertoire was profiled, and TCRdb retains in-frame clones only, with some absent. In the table there are about 1.1 million clones, 78% of which are singletons. Sequencing was performed on memory CD4+ T cells from PBMCs. Subset specified: CD45RA-negative fraction. The receptors were sampled from a young man in good health. Some clones in this sample may be carry-over from other donors' samples.

This clone was seen a few times. Here the CDR3 reads CASREQGTGVTGELFF. CDR3 in DNA: TGCGCCAGCAGAGAACAAGGGACAGGGGTCACCGGGGAGCTGTTTTTT. This sequence joins TRBV4-1 and TRBJ2-2; 10 bases fit TRBD1. The CDR3 runs 16 residues. Germline CDR1 MGHRA, CDR2 YSYEKL. The J segment lost 4 bases and the V segment lost 6 bases, leaving 8 bases of the junction unmatched.

Here the CDR3 reads CASTPQVNTEAFF. CDR3 DNA: TGCGCCAGCACCCCTCAAGTGAACACTGAAGCTTTCTTT. The chain has TRBV10-2 and TRBJ1-1; unclear D gene. The CDR3 contains 13 residues. V lost 7 bases and J 0 bases, leaving 9 bases between the germline ends. Germline V gene lookup returns CDR1 WSHSY and CDR2 SAAADI.

The chain is built from TRBV6-1 and TRBJ1-3; D is unclear. Germline V lookup: CDR1 MNHNS, CDR2 SASEGT. V dropped 3 bases and J dropped 2 bases, with 8 bases sitting between them. CDR3 length: 14 amino acids. In DNA, the CDR3 is TGTGCCAGCAGTGAGACGCCAGCTGGAAACACCATATATTTT. Translation: CASSETPAGNTIYF.

V usage is TRBV11-2 and J usage is TRBJ1-3; the D gene is possibly TRBD1 (6 bases). The CDR3 is made up of 15 amino acids. Trimming stripped 2 bases from V and 2 bases from J, with 10 bases between. CDR1 is SGHAT, CDR2 FQNNGV, per germline. CDR3 sequence reads: CASSLRTAPGNTIYF. The CDR3 region has the DNA TGTGCCAGCAGCTTAAGGACAGCACCTGGAAACACCATATATTTT.

The sample holds a few counts of this clone. The chain carries TRBV28 and TRBJ2-6, with 8 bases matching TRBD2. This CDR3 has 15 residues. V was clipped by 5 bases and J by 4 bases; unmatched bases: 4. CDR1 is MDHEN and CDR2 is SYDVKM in the germline V gene. This CDR3 reads CASSPAGDGANVLTF. The CDR3 region has the DNA TGTGCCAGCAGTCCAGCGGGAGACGGGGCCAACGTCCTGACTTTC.

This rearrangement joins TRBV27 to TRBJ2-1; D unresolved. V was clipped by 6 bases and J by 4 bases, with 7 bases between them. Germline assignment: CDR1 MNHEY and CDR2 SMNVEV (reference sequence). There are 12 residues in the CDR3. The CDR3 reads CASRDPYNEQFF. The CDR3 DNA sequence: TGTGCCAGCAGGGACCCTTACAATGAGCAGTTCTTC.

The chain uses TRBV5-4 and TRBJ2-5; 7 bases match TRBD1. CDR1 is SGHNT, CDR2 YYREEE, per germline (reference sequence). Germline trimming cut 1 base from V and 4 bases from J; bases unmatched to any gene: 4. This CDR3 comprises 14 residues. This CDR3 reads CASSLSGQSETQYF. Here the CDR3 DNA reads TGTGCCAGCAGCTTGTCGGGACAGTCAGAGACCCAGTACTTC.

The CDR3 loop reads CASSQREGSEQFF. For the CDR3, the DNA is TGTGCCAGCTCACAGCGGGAGGGGAGTGAGCAGTTCTTC. V usage is TRBV18 and J usage is TRBJ2-1, with 10 bases identical to TRBD2. The CDR3 sequence is 13 residues long. J lost 9 bases, V lost 4 bases, and 3 bases had no gene match. CDR1 is KGHSH, CDR2 LQKENI, per germline.